These T cell receptor beta chains were read from a single sample in a study of PD-1 blockade in mismatch repair-deficient tumors. Method: immunoSEQ multiplex PCR; TCRdb's copy keeps in-frame clones and lacks some. The sample yields 75,000 to 85,000 clones, over 70% seen once. Sequencing used peripheral blood, obtained 12 weeks after starting pembrolizumab. All receptors come from an adult with mismatch repair-deficient cancer. Each CDR3 is given with its conserved first and last residue. The D gene is left open where the match is weak. Some rows have no size entry. The others give once, few or many, or a class for an expanded clone.

>.|TRBV10-1|.|TRBJ2-3
TGCGCCAGCAGTTCCACAGGGAAGGGCACAGATACGCAGTATTTT
CASSSTGKGTDTQYF
>.|TRBV4-2|few|TRBJ2-2
TGTGCCAGCAGCCAATCTAGCACCGGGGAGCTGTTTTTT
CASSQSSTGELFF
>.|TRBV29-1|.|TRBJ2-7
TGCAGCGTCAAGGGAGTCCGCGAGCAGTACTTC
CSVKGVREQYF
>.|TRBV21-1|.|TRBJ2-7
TGTGCCAGCAGCAATGGTTTGCTAGGACTAGCGGGGAACGGGTACGAGCAGTACTTC
CASSNGLLGLAGNGYEQYF
>TRBD2|TRBV7-7|.|TRBJ2-3
TGTGCTAGCAGTCCCTTACTAGCGGGGGCTACAGATACGCAGTATTTT
CASSPLLAGATDTQYF
>.|TRBV6-5|.|TRBJ1-1
TGTGCCAGCAGATTGACGGAGTTGAACACTGAAGCTTTCTTT
CASRLTELNTEAFF
>.|TRBV13|.|TRBJ1-2
TGTGCCAGCAGCTTCGGGACCCCTAACTATGGCTACACCTTC
CASSFGTPNYGYTF
>TRBD1|TRBV6-6|once|TRBJ2-7
TGTGCCAGCAGTTACGGGACAGGGGACGAGCAGTACTTC
CASSYGTGDEQYF
>.|TRBV7-2|.|TRBJ2-2
TGTGCCAGCAGCTTAGACAGATTCGCGAACACCGGGGAGCTGTTTTTT
CASSLDRFANTGELFF
>.|TRBV6-5|.|TRBJ2-1
TGTGCCAGCAGTCCCTTCGCCAGGCAGGGTGAGCAGTTCTTC
CASSPFARQGEQFF
>.|TRBV19|.|TRBJ1-1
TGTGCCAGTATGGCCTCTTCCGGGGGGTACACTGAAGCTTTCTTT
CASMASSGGYTEAFF
>TRBD1|TRBV19|.|TRBJ1-4
TGTGCCAGTAGCGGATCAGGGGGCGGTGGTAAAAAACTGTTTTTT
CASSGSGGGGKKLFF
>TRBD1|TRBV7-9|.|TRBJ2-7
TGTGCCAGCAGCTTAGCGGGGCAGGGGGCCTACGAGCAGTACTTC
CASSLAGQGAYEQYF
>TRBD2|TRBV30|once|TRBJ2-1
TGTGCCTGGGCTAGCGGGGGGCGGTCCTACAATGAGCAGTTCTTC
CAWASGGRSYNEQFF
>TRBD1|TRBV30|.|TRBJ2-7
TGTGCCTGGAGCGCCTTAGGGGGCCCCTACGAGCAGTACTTC
CAWSALGGPYEQYF
>.|TRBV5-4|few|TRBJ1-2
TGTGCCAGCAGCCCGGACGGTGGATACTATGGCTACACCTTC
CASSPDGGYYGYTF
>.|TRBV20-1|.|TRBJ2-6
TGCAGTGCTAGGGGGGCCAACGTCCTGACTTTC
CSARGANVLTF
>TRBD1|TRBV30|.|TRBJ1-2
TGTGCCTGGAGCCCGGGACAGAGCTATGGCTACACCTTC
CAWSPGQSYGYTF
>TRBD1|TRBV30|.|TRBJ1-1
TGTGCCGGACGACAGGGTTGGGGGTCCACTGAAGCTTTCTTT
CAGRQGWGSTEAFF
>.|TRBV30|.|TRBJ2-2
TGTGCCTGGAGTTCCCCCTACTATTCCGGGGAGCTGTTTTTT
CAWSSPYYSGELFF
>.|TRBV7-9|.|TRBJ1-1
TGTGCCAGCAGCCCAGTATCGGGTGGGAACACTGAAGCTTTCTTT
CASSPVSGGNTEAFF
>.|TRBV5-1|.|TRBJ2-7
TGCGCCAGCAGCTTGAGGACAGACCACTACGAGCAGTACTTC
CASSLRTDHYEQYF
>.|TRBV9|.|TRBJ1-5
TGTGCCAGCAGCCCACACCCGGGTAGCAATCAGCCCCAGCATTTT
CASSPHPGSNQPQHF
>TRBD1|TRBV5-4|.|TRBJ1-3
TGTGCCAGCAGTCTACCGACAGGGTCGGGATCTGGAAACACCATATATTTT
CASSLPTGSGSGNTIYF
>TRBD1|TRBV7-3|.|TRBJ2-1
TGTGCCAGCAGTTCAGGGACAGGGGGCAATGAGCAGTTCTTC
CASSSGTGGNEQFF
>.|TRBV5-1|few|TRBJ1-5
TGCGCCAGCAGCTTGGAGGGCGGGCCCCAGCATTTT
CASSLEGGPQHF
>.|TRBV27|few|TRBJ2-7
TGTGCCAGCAGTTTAGGGTGGGGACGGAACTACGAGCAGTACTTC
CASSLGWGRNYEQYF
>.|TRBV14|.|TRBJ1-2
TGTGCCAGCAGCCAAGGATTCGGGTGGGATGGCTACACCTTC
CASSQGFGWDGYTF
>.|TRBV5-1|.|TRBJ2-2
TGCGCCAGCAGCTTGGAAAGGGGTTACGGGGAGCTGTTTTTT
CASSLERGYGELFF
>TRBD1|TRBV5-6|.|TRBJ2-5
TGTGCCAGCAGAGTAGGGACAGGGGGCGGAGAGACCCAGTACTTC
CASRVGTGGGETQYF
>.|TRBV19|.|TRBJ2-1
TGTGCCAGTACCTCAGGGTTAGGGTCCTACAATGAGCAGTTCTTC
CASTSGLGSYNEQFF
>.|TRBV7-2|.|TRBJ2-1
TGTGCCAGCAGCTTAGTGGGACCAGGGGAATACAATGAGCAGTTCTTC
CASSLVGPGEYNEQFF
>.|TRBV7-2|few|TRBJ2-7
TGTGCCAGCAGCCGACCGGGGCCCTACGAGCAGTACTTC
CASSRPGPYEQYF
>.|TRBV11-3|once|TRBJ2-5
TGTGCCAGCAGCTTAGATTCGGAGACCCAGTACTTC
CASSLDSETQYF
>TRBD2|TRBV14|.|TRBJ2-7
TGTGCCAGCAGTCCCTCGGGCGGGAGGGACTACGAGCAGTACTTC
CASSPSGGRDYEQYF
>.|TRBV29-1|.|TRBJ2-7
TGCAGCGTTGAATCCGGGAGCGGCTACGAGCAGTACTTC
CSVESGSGYEQYF
>TRBD2|TRBV27|.|TRBJ2-1
TGTGCCAGCAGTGATACGGGAGGGAATTACAATGAGCAGTTCTTC
CASSDTGGNYNEQFF
>.|TRBV7-9|.|TRBJ1-1
TGTGCCAGCAGCTTAGTAAACACTGAAGCTTTCTTT
CASSLVNTEAFF
>.|TRBV11-3|.|TRBJ1-4
TGTGCCAGCAGCTTAGGACCGACCCCGGGTAATGAAAAACTGTTTTTT
CASSLGPTPGNEKLFF
>.|TRBV6-6|once|TRBJ2-5
TGTGCCAGCACCCCCGGAGCCAGAGAGAAAGAGACCCAGTACTTC
CASTPGAREKETQYF
>.|TRBV7-9|.|TRBJ1-4
TGTGCCAGCAGCTTCCAGGGAGCTAATGAAAAACTGTTTTTT
CASSFQGANEKLFF
>.|TRBV2|.|TRBJ2-7
TGTGCCAGCAGCCCGGGACCTCTTTACGAGCAGTACTTC
CASSPGPLYEQYF
>.|TRBV4-1|.|TRBJ1-3
TGCGCCAGCAGCCAAGATGGGACTGGAGGGGACACCATATATTTT
CASSQDGTGGDTIYF
>.|TRBV9|once|TRBJ2-2
TGTGCCAGCAGCGTAGGGGTGGGAGTAGGTACCGGGGAGCTGTTTTTT
CASSVGVGVGTGELFF
>.|TRBV7-2|.|TRBJ2-3
TGTGCCAGCAGCTTAGGAGGGAGTTCAGATACGCAGTATTTT
CASSLGGSSDTQYF
>.|TRBV19|.|TRBJ1-4
TGTGCCAGTAGTTCGACCCGGGAAAAACTGTTTTTT
CASSSTREKLFF
>TRBD1|TRBV5-1|.|TRBJ1-3
TGCGCCAGCAGCTTACAGGGGGCTACTGGAAACACCATATATTTT
CASSLQGATGNTIYF
>.|TRBV6-5|.|TRBJ1-2
TGTGCCAGCAGTTTGGGGCAGACCTATGGCTACACCTTC
CASSLGQTYGYTF
>.|TRBV6-4|.|TRBJ1-5
TGTGCCAGCAGTGACCAGCGGGTATTTTATAGCAATCAGCCCCAGCATTTT
CASSDQRVFYSNQPQHF
>TRBD2|TRBV7-2|.|TRBJ2-1
TGTGCCAGCAGCCCGACTGGCGGGGGGTACAATGAGCAGTTCTTC
CASSPTGGGYNEQFF
>.|TRBV6-5|.|TRBJ2-7
TGTGCCAGCAGCCCCCCCGGGTTCTACGAGCAGTACTTC
CASSPPGFYEQYF
>TRBD2|TRBV6-4|.|TRBJ2-7
TGTGCCAGCAGTGCCTGGGTGAGGCGGGAGTACAGTCGTCGGGATTGCGAGCAGTACTTC
CASSAWVRREYSRRDCEQYF
>TRBD1|TRBV6-6|.|TRBJ2-3
TGTGCCAGCAGTTCTCACAGGGGGCAACGCACAGATACGCAGTATTTT
CASSSHRGQRTDTQYF